This T cell receptor (beta chain) was sequenced during a study of CD8+ T cells in alopecia areata. In the study overall: It was oral tofacitinib, at 5 to 10 mg twice daily, that treated patients received. It was 6 to 18 months of tofacitinib, and then there were 6 months off drug.

Isolated RNA was reverse transcribed into cDNA used as the sequencing template. The assay was immunoSEQ multiplex PCR, and TCRdb's table has in-frame clones only and misses some. Of about 120,000 clones in the sample, 53% were seen once. As concerns this clone: Its specificity is unknown.

Whole-study results and caveats: With one nonresponder, baseline CD8+ expansion's link to response remains uncertain.

Treatment indicated: oral pan-JAK inhibitor, 5-10 mg twice daily. Germline assignment: CDR1 DFQATT and CDR2 SNEGSKA (reference sequence). There are 11 residues in the CDR3. The sequence was collected from a human donor with alopecia areata. Specimen: CD4+ T cells sorted from blood, collected at week 4, from a patient treated with tofacitinib. The chain couples TRBV20-1 to TRBJ2-1, with D unresolved. CDR3 loop: CRPLSYNEQFF. DNA for the CDR3: TGCAGACCGCTTAGCTACAATGAGCAGTTCTTC.